This is a list of T cell receptor beta chains from one sample in a study of OX40 agonist ivuxolimab in advanced cancers. Here immunoSEQ multiplex PCR was the method, and the copy in TCRdb shows in-frame clones only, minus some. This table has 40,000 or so clones, about 88% appearing once. The sequences come from CD4+ or CD8+ T cells sorted from blood, collected in a trial of the OX40 agonist ivuxolimab. The receptors derive from an adult with an advanced solid tumor such as melanoma, head and neck, liver or kidney cancer. Both conserved end residues are part of each CDR3. A D gene is named only where the DNA matches it firmly. Clone size appears in some rows only: once, few, many, or a class for an expanded clone.

d_call,v_call,j_call,clone_size,cdr3_aa,cdr3_nt
TRBD1,TRBV27,TRBJ1-1,-,CASSLGTAMNTEAFF,TGTGCCAGCAGTTTAGGGACAGCCATGAACACTGAAGCTTTCTTT
-,TRBV28,TRBJ1-4,-,CASNDLGEQGNEKLFF,TGTGCCAGCAATGATCTGGGTGAGCAGGGGAATGAAAAACTGTTTTTT
-,TRBV6-1,TRBJ1-5,-,CASRADSSNQPQHF,TGTGCCAGCAGGGCGGACAGTAGCAATCAGCCCCAGCATTTT
-,TRBV27,TRBJ2-1,-,CASSLSKGSSYNEQFF,TGTGCCAGCAGTTTATCGAAGGGGTCCTCCTACAATGAGCAGTTCTTC
-,TRBV6-5,TRBJ2-5,-,CASSYFRGGETQYF,TGTGCCAGCAGTTACTTTAGGGGAGGCGAGACCCAGTACTTC
-,TRBV6-6,TRBJ2-3,-,CASSPRDLRTDTQYF,TGTGCCAGCAGTCCTCGGGACCTCCGAACAGATACGCAGTATTTT
TRBD2,TRBV9,TRBJ2-1,-,CASSARWERGEDNEQFF,TGTGCCAGCAGCGCGCGCTGGGAGCGGGGGGAGGACAATGAGCAGTTCTTC
-,TRBV28,TRBJ2-2,-,CASSLGRGTGELFF,TGTGCCAGCAGTTTGGGTAGGGGCACCGGGGAGCTGTTTTTT
-,TRBV4-1,TRBJ1-1,-,CASSLTIGGTEAFF,TGCGCCAGCAGCCTGACCATAGGGGGTACTGAAGCTTTCTTT
TRBD2,TRBV4-2,TRBJ2-3,-,CASSQGTSGGADTQYF,TGTGCCAGCAGCCAAGGGACTAGCGGGGGGGCCGATACGCAGTATTTT
-,TRBV15,TRBJ2-1,-,CATGADSTVNEQFF,TGTGCCACGGGCGCCGACAGCACCGTCAATGAGCAGTTCTTC
TRBD1,TRBV19,TRBJ2-2,-,CASRGRPNTGELFF,TGTGCCAGCAGGGGGCGACCAAACACCGGGGAGCTGTTTTTT
-,TRBV9,TRBJ2-1,-,CASSVEPVAHEQFF,TGTGCCAGCAGCGTAGAGCCCGTGGCGCATGAGCAGTTCTTC
-,TRBV19,TRBJ1-2,-,CASSIAAGRGYTF,TGTGCCAGTAGTATCGCGGCAGGGAGGGGCTACACCTTC
TRBD1,TRBV13,TRBJ1-6,-,CASSLEDDRGGSPLHF,TGTGCCAGCAGTTTAGAGGACGACAGGGGTGGTTCACCCCTCCACTTT
-,TRBV27,TRBJ1-1,-,CASSLIPRRIMNTEAFF,TGTGCCAGCAGTTTAATCCCCAGACGTATCATGAACACTGAAGCTTTCTTT
TRBD1,TRBV2,TRBJ2-1,-,CASSEDRGLNNEQFF,TGTGCCAGCAGTGAAGACAGGGGGTTAAACAATGAGCAGTTCTTC
TRBD1,TRBV19,TRBJ2-1,-,CASSLTGGMRFF,TGTGCCAGTAGTCTCACAGGGGGCATGCGGTTCTTC
-,TRBV5-4,TRBJ1-1,-,CASSSGPGETLNTEAFF,TGTGCCAGCAGCTCGGGACCAGGTGAAACCCTGAACACTGAAGCTTTCTTT
-,TRBV25-1,TRBJ2-3,-,CASRPGGDTQYF,TGTGCCAGCCGGCCCGGCGGAGATACGCAGTATTTT
TRBD1,TRBV5-8,TRBJ1-1,-,CASSLRTGRPFAEAFF,TGTGCCAGCAGCTTGAGGACAGGGAGACCCTTCGCTGAAGCTTTCTTT
-,TRBV6-1,TRBJ2-2,-,CASSARQSTGELFF,TGTGCCAGCAGTGCCCGACAGTCCACCGGGGAGCTGTTTTTT
TRBD2,TRBV9,TRBJ2-7,-,CASSPRLAGFDEQYF,TGTGCCAGCAGCCCTAGACTAGCGGGGTTCGACGAGCAGTACTTC
-,TRBV6-4,TRBJ1-4,-,CASSENYRSTNEKLFF,TGTGCCAGCAGTGAGAACTACCGGTCGACTAATGAAAAACTGTTTTTT
-,TRBV6-6,TRBJ2-3,-,CASIAPRFPFTDTQYF,TGTGCCAGCATAGCCCCTCGTTTCCCTTTCACAGATACGCAGTATTTT
-,TRBV4-2,TRBJ1-3,-,CASSPLVNTIYF,TGTGCCAGCAGCCCCCTGGTAAACACCATATATTTT
-,TRBV5-1,TRBJ2-7,-,CASSGQTIYEQYF,TGCGCCAGCAGCGGACAGACTATTTACGAGCAGTACTTC
TRBD2,TRBV7-6,TRBJ2-3,-,CASSLPGLAATTQYF,TGTGCCAGCAGCTTACCGGGACTAGCGGCCACCACGCAGTATTTT
-,TRBV6-1,TRBJ1-1,-,CASSDPQARGLYAEAFF,TGTGCCAGCAGTGACCCTCAGGCGAGGGGTCTATACGCTGAAGCTTTCTTT
-,TRBV19,TRBJ2-2,once,CASSTSVSRGTGELFF,TGTGCCAGTAGTACCTCGGTTTCGCGCGGAACCGGGGAGCTGTTTTTT
TRBD1,TRBV6-5,TRBJ2-7,-,CATGYRGAYEQYF,TGTGCCACCGGCTACAGGGGTGCCTACGAGCAGTACTTC
-,TRBV30,TRBJ1-2,-,CAWSIFYGYTF,TGTGCCTGGAGCATATTCTATGGCTACACCTTC
-,TRBV11-3,TRBJ1-1,-,CASSFGNTEAFF,TGTGCCAGCAGCTTCGGGAACACTGAAGCTTTCTTT
-,TRBV7-9,TRBJ2-1,-,CASKTYGLNNEQFF,TGTGCCAGCAAGACCTACGGGTTGAACAATGAGCAGTTCTTC
-,TRBV27,TRBJ1-1,-,CASSFLGMDTEAFF,TGTGCCAGCAGTTTCCTGGGGATGGACACTGAAGCTTTCTTT
-,TRBV9,TRBJ1-6,-,CASSVAVYNSPLHF,TGTGCCAGCAGCGTGGCGGTCTATAATTCACCCCTCCACTTT
TRBD1,TRBV19,TRBJ1-1,-,CASSRGQGNTEAFF,TGTGCCAGTAGTCGGGGACAGGGGAACACTGAAGCTTTCTTT
TRBD1,TRBV19,TRBJ1-5,once,CASSIPLSTGGLNQPQHF,TGTGCCAGTAGTATTCCCCTATCGACAGGGGGCCTCAATCAGCCCCAGCATTTT
-,TRBV11-3,TRBJ2-1,-,CASSLTRHNEQFF,TGTGCCAGCAGCCTCACCCGCCACAATGAGCAGTTCTTC
-,TRBV2,TRBJ2-1,once,CASSEGSSQGFF,TGTGCCAGCAGTGAAGGGTCGAGCCAGGGGTTCTTC
TRBD1,TRBV10-1,TRBJ2-1,-,CASRPGQGKGNEQFF,TGCGCCAGCAGACCGGGACAGGGGAAAGGCAATGAGCAGTTCTTC
-,TRBV6-6,TRBJ2-7,-,CASSYLDSDYEQYF,TGTGCCAGCAGTTACTTGGACAGCGACTACGAGCAGTACTTC